A selection of T cell receptor beta chains follows, all from one sample in a study of blood T cells in healthy people across ages. TCRdb re-derived calls from the 5' RACE reads in MiXCR, one entry per CDR3 protein. Seen here are 700,000 to 1,000,000 distinct CDR3 sequences, around 43% observed once, and the top ten hold around 21%. The sequenced sample was blood. The origin of the receptors is a man in his sixties in good health. The conserved cysteine and the conserved F or W are not part of the CDR3 here. The order of the fields is J gene, V gene, CDR3 protein.

TRBJ2-7 | TRBV12-3/TRBV12-4 | ASSPTTGVSYEQY
TRBJ2-7 | TRBV7-6 | ASSPQGFTAYEQY
TRBJ2-5 | TRBV5-1 | ASSLTGSNLQETQY
TRBJ2-7 | TRBV7-2 | ASSSRQSTSYEQY
TRBJ1-2 | TRBV4-1 | ASSQGRGIVGYGYT
TRBJ2-1 | TRBV29-1 | SVDSTSNEQF
TRBJ1-5 | TRBV28 | ASSAPGTGGNQPQH
TRBJ1-2 | TRBV7-2 | ASSSTGRGYGYT
TRBJ1-2 | TRBV5-1 | ASSLGGDRDYT
TRBJ2-4 | TRBV5-1 | ASSPPGPRDIQY
TRBJ2-1 | TRBV28 | ASAGGNNEQF
TRBJ2-1 | TRBV20-1 | SARAPGVSYNEQF
TRBJ2-7 | TRBV5-5 | ASSLRQVTYEQY
TRBJ1-1 | TRBV25-1 | ASSLMGVVSEAF
TRBJ2-5 | TRBV7-2 | ASSAGTGGQQY
TRBJ1-6 | TRBV7-2 | ASSSQTGTNSPLH
TRBJ2-5 | TRBV20-1 | SASVHGGGETQY
TRBJ2-3 | TRBV20-1 | RLGQGAPDTQY
TRBJ2-7 | TRBV4-3 | ASSQAPEGSYEQY
TRBJ2-1 | TRBV29-1 | SVERQGYNEQF
TRBJ2-1 | TRBV20-1 | SASGLAGAAGNEQF
TRBJ2-3 | TRBV4-1 | ASSQNSLDTQY
TRBJ2-2 | TRBV6-2/TRBV6-3 | ASSNINRVTGELF
TRBJ1-2 | TRBV7-2 | ASSGPLIYGYT
TRBJ2-5 | TRBV28 | ASRHRQGYQETQY
TRBJ2-7 | TRBV9 | ASSQRPERQTYEQY
TRBJ1-6 | TRBV20-1 | SARETGVGNSPLH
TRBJ2-5 | TRBV9 | ASSVTGGRQETQY
TRBJ2-2 | TRBV20-1 | SARGDNRVGGELF
TRBJ2-6 | TRBV13 | ASSLRDSGANVLT
TRBJ2-2 | TRBV4-3 | ASSQGARGTGELF
TRBJ2-3 | TRBV7-6 | ASRSGTGTDTQY
TRBJ2-1 | TRBV20-1 | SAPAVGDIGPETQF
TRBJ2-3 | TRBV9 | ASRASSTDTQY
TRBJ2-1 | TRBV6-4 | ASSDKGRGINEQF
TRBJ2-5 | TRBV27 | ASSLYRGGEYQETQY
TRBJ2-5 | TRBV20-1 | SARDRKGYQETQY
TRBJ1-6 | TRBV25-1 | ASSAGGSSYNSPLH
TRBJ2-7 | TRBV14 | ASSQDVVRVSEQY
TRBJ1-1 | TRBV2 | ASRLYNTGAF